The rows below give T cell receptor beta chains drawn from one sample of a study of blood T cells in healthy people across ages. TCRdb fed the 5' RACE reads into MiXCR, producing one record per CDR3 protein. The table has some 850,000 distinct CDR3 sequences, around 24% seen once; the top ten hold 3%. In addition, the sample was reused for a study of T cells of mothers and their children.

The source material was blood. Receptors originate from a boy between 5 and 17 years old in good health. Both conserved end residues are part of each CDR3. The order of the fields is clone size, V gene, D gene, J gene, CDR3 protein, CDR3 DNA. D genes are given only for firm matches. Clone size is stated in some rows and not others, as once, few, many or a class when expanded.

size: NA
V: TRBV10-3
D: TRBD1
J: TRBJ2-2
CDR3: CAISESTGGFANTGELFF
DNA: TGTGCCATCAGTGAGTCAACAGGGGGCTTTGCGAACACCGGGGAGCTGTTTTTT

size: NA
V: TRBV3-1
D: NA
J: TRBJ2-6
CDR3: CASSQDWGSGANVLTF
DNA: TGTGCCAGCAGCCAAGATTGGGGGTCTGGGGCCAACGTCCTGACTTTC

size: few
V: TRBV24-1
D: NA
J: TRBJ1-2
CDR3: CATRVVRLNYGYTF
DNA: TGTGCCACACGGGTCGTCCGCCTCAACTATGGCTACACCTTC

size: NA
V: TRBV5-4
D: NA
J: TRBJ1-4
CDR3: CASSLDARSSLEKLFF
DNA: TGTGCCAGCAGCTTGGACGCTCGCTCTTCACTGGAAAAACTGTTTTTT

size: NA
V: TRBV20-1
D: NA
J: TRBJ1-6
CDR3: CSASEGSNSPLHF
DNA: TGCAGTGCTAGTGAGGGTTCTAATTCACCCCTCCACTTT

size: few
V: TRBV6-4
D: NA
J: TRBJ2-5
CDR3: CASSAEQGETQYF
DNA: TGTGCCAGCAGCGCCGAGCAGGGGGAGACCCAGTACTTC

size: few
V: TRBV6-1
D: NA
J: TRBJ1-2
CDR3: CASSSRPLTDGYTF
DNA: TGTGCCAGCTCCTCCAGGCCCCTCACGGATGGCTACACCTTC

size: NA
V: TRBV3-1
D: NA
J: TRBJ2-5
CDR3: CASSPRGLAEGETQYF
DNA: TGTGCCAGCAGCCCCCGAGGGCTAGCAGAGGGAGAGACCCAGTACTTC

size: NA
V: TRBV6-2/TRBV6-3
D: NA
J: TRBJ2-7
CDR3: CASSYNRYEQYF
DNA: TGTGCCAGCAGTTACAACCGCTACGAGCAGTACTTC

size: few
V: TRBV7-3
D: TRBD1
J: TRBJ2-5
CDR3: CASSSTGGTQTQYF
DNA: TGTGCCAGCAGCTCGACAGGGGGCACACAGACCCAGTACTTC

size: NA
V: TRBV7-9
D: NA
J: TRBJ1-2
CDR3: CASSLTETYGYTF
DNA: TGTGCCAGCAGCTTAACTGAAACCTATGGCTACACCTTC

size: NA
V: TRBV3-1
D: TRBD2
J: TRBJ2-7
CDR3: CASSQRRGTYEQYF
DNA: TGTGCCAGCAGCCAAAGGCGGGGGACTTACGAGCAGTACTTC

size: NA
V: TRBV29-1
D: NA
J: TRBJ2-7
CDR3: CSVLKTTATYEQYF
DNA: TGCAGCGTTCTTAAAACGACGGCTACCTACGAGCAGTACTTC

size: once
V: TRBV5-5
D: NA
J: TRBJ2-7
CDR3: CASSLGGAVGYEQYF
DNA: TGTGCCAGCAGCTTGGGTGGGGCTGTTGGCTACGAGCAGTACTTC

size: NA
V: TRBV6-6
D: NA
J: TRBJ2-5
CDR3: CASSYWGGTRDF
DNA: TGTGCCAGCAGTTACTGGGGGGGCACCCGTGACTTC

size: few
V: TRBV5-1
D: NA
J: TRBJ2-5
CDR3: CASSTFEGGETRYF
DNA: TGCGCCAGCAGTACATTTGAGGGGGGAGAGACCCGGTACTTC

size: NA
V: TRBV29-1
D: TRBD2
J: TRBJ2-4
CDR3: CSVAQAGGKNIQYF
DNA: TGCAGCGTCGCCCAAGCGGGGGGTAAAAACATTCAGTACTTC

size: NA
V: TRBV28
D: TRBD1
J: TRBJ1-5
CDR3: CATGTGGLNQPQHF
DNA: TGTGCCACAGGGACAGGGGGTCTCAATCAGCCCCAGCATTTT

size: few
V: TRBV3-1
D: NA
J: TRBJ1-6
CDR3: CASSPDSDSPLHF
DNA: TGTGCCAGCAGTCCAGATAGCGACTCACCCCTCCACTTT

size: few
V: TRBV6-6
D: TRBD2
J: TRBJ2-4
CDR3: CASSPLAGGRNIQYF
DNA: TGTGCCAGCAGTCCACTAGCGGGGGGGCGAAACATTCAGTACTTC

size: few
V: TRBV4-1
D: NA
J: TRBJ1-5
CDR3: CASSLTLVLSNQPQHF
DNA: TGCGCCAGCAGCCTTACCCTGGTGTTGAGCAATCAGCCCCAGCATTTT

size: NA
V: TRBV6-5
D: NA
J: TRBJ2-5
CDR3: CASQGGRTQYF
DNA: TGTGCCTCCCAGGGAGGAAGGACCCAGTACTTC

size: many
V: TRBV12-3/TRBV12-4
D: TRBD1
J: TRBJ2-5
CDR3: CASSPRGQWNQETQYF
DNA: TGTGCCAGCAGCCCCCGGGGACAGTGGAACCAAGAGACCCAGTACTTC

size: many
V: TRBV3-1
D: NA
J: TRBJ2-7
CDR3: CASSQGAYEQYF
DNA: TGTGCCAGCAGCCAAGGGGCCTACGAGCAGTACTTC

size: few
V: TRBV5-5
D: NA
J: TRBJ2-5
CDR3: CASSLLVGQGETQYF
DNA: TGTGCCAGCAGCTTGTTGGTCGGGCAGGGAGAGACCCAGTACTTC

size: NA
V: TRBV28
D: NA
J: TRBJ2-5
CDR3: CASSFGRGRYQETQYF
DNA: TGTGCCAGCAGTTTCGGGCGGGGACGGTACCAAGAGACCCAGTACTTC

size: NA
V: TRBV7-2
D: NA
J: TRBJ2-5
CDR3: CASSLAVQGQETQYF
DNA: TGTGCCAGCAGCTTAGCGGTACAGGGCCAAGAGACCCAGTACTTC

size: NA
V: TRBV18
D: NA
J: TRBJ2-7
CDR3: CASSWDPGRHEQYF
DNA: TGTGCCAGCTCATGGGACCCTGGGCGCCACGAGCAGTACTTC

size: NA
V: TRBV29-1
D: NA
J: TRBJ1-5
CDR3: CSVEERGEPQHF
DNA: TGCAGCGTTGAAGAGCGTGGGGAGCCCCAGCATTTT